This TCR beta chain was observed in a study of Tregs in tolerant kidney transplant recipients. Study-level points and caveats: The most relevant donor-specific Treg TCRbeta repertoire apparently came from expansion with activated donor B cells. No direct test of biological reproducibility was done here.

Unstimulated regulatory T cells (CD4+CD25+CD127-), CD4+CD25- non-regulatory cells, CD4 and CD8 cells were FACS-sorted from thawed PBMCs. This CDR3 has 16 amino acids. Germline-derived CDR1 and CDR2 are MNHNS and SASEGT. V lost 3 bases and J 4 bases, leaving 15 bases between the germline ends. Comments on this clone: Its antigen is unidentified.

The data were produced by immunoSEQ multiplex PCR, yet TCRdb's version contains in-frame clones alone and is incomplete. The top ten hold around 0.4% of the sample, which has tens of thousands of clones, 85% to 90% seen once. The receptor was derived from a human donor who received a combined kidney and bone marrow transplant. This sample comprised CD4+ T cells from blood, obtained before the transplant. V gene TRBV6-1 combines with J gene TRBJ1-4; the D gene is possibly TRBD1 (5 bases). This CDR3 is CASSDPTPGYNEKLFF. CDR3 nucleotides: TGTGCCAGCAGTGACCCAACGCCAGGGTATAATGAAAAACTGTTTTTT.